The 4 T cell receptor beta chains reported below all come from one sample, sequenced in a study of cytomegalovirus exposure and HLA in healthy donors. Primers: 60 Vbeta forward and 13 Jbeta reverse. Assay used: immunoSEQ multiplex PCR; TCRdb lists only in-frame clones, some missing. The sample lists about 160,000 clones, approximately 72% occurring once. Sequencing was carried out using PBMCs. Every receptor here comes from a man aged 35 to 55 in good health and CMV-seropositive.

The chain combines TRBV20-1 with TRBJ2-7, with a weak D call TRBD1 (5 bases). The CDR3 loop spans 11 amino acids. Trimming took 6 bases from V and 6 from J, leaving 12 bases between them. Germline CDR1 and CDR2: DFQATT and SNEGSKA (reference sequence). CDR3 bases: TGCAGTGCCCAGGGTCGCCCCGAGCAGTACTTC. Protein: CSAQGRPEQYF.

The CDR3 DNA reads TGTGCCAGCAGCGCGGGACACCAGTCTCCCCACGAGCAGTACTTC. This sequence encodes CASSAGHQSPHEQYF. The rearrangement joins TRBV9 to TRBJ2-7, with a possible D match to TRBD1 (6 bases). The CDR3 is 15 amino acids. CDR1 SGDLS and CDR2 YYNGEE come from the germline V gene. Between the trimmed V and J ends, which lost 3 bases and 5 bases, there was a span of 18 bases.

A few counts support this clone. The J gene is TRBJ1-6, the V gene TRBV6-4; TRBD1 matches 7 bases. Trimming at V came to 0 bases and at J to 9 bases, leaving 5 bases not matched to a gene. Germline V gene data show CDR1 as MRHNA and CDR2 as SNTAGT. This CDR3 region has 15 residues. In DNA form, the CDR3 reads TGTGCCAGCAGTGACTCAGGGGGCTGGAGTTCACCCCTCCACTTT. Its translation is CASSDSGGWSSPLHF.

CDR3 loop: CASSQDLSPLSYTF. In DNA form, the CDR3 reads TGTGCCAGCAGCCAAGATCTCTCCCCCTTGTCCTACACCTTC. The chain uses TRBV14 and TRBJ1-2; unclear D gene. The germline gives CDR1 SGHDN, CDR2 FVKESK. This CDR3 spans 14 amino acids. V lost 0 bases and J 10 bases, leaving 15 bases between the germline ends.